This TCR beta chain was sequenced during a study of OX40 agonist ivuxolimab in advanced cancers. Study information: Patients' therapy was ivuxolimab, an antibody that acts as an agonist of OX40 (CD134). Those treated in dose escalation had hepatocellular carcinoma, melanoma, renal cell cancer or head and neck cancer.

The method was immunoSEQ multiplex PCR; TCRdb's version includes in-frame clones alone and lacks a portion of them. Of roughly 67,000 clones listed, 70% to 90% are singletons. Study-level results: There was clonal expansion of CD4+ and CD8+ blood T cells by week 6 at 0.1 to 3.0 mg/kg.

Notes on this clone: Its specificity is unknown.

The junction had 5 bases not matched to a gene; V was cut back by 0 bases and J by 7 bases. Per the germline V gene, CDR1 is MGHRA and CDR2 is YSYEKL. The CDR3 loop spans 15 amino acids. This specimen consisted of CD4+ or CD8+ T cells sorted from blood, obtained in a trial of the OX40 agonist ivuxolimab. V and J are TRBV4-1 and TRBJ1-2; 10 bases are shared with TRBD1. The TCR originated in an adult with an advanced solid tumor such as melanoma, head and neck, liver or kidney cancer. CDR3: CASSQDLGTGVGYTF. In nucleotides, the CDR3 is TGCGCCAGCAGCCAAGATCTTGGGACAGGGGTTGGCTACACCTTC.